Detailed here is one T cell receptor beta chain. The PCR was carried out with 60 Vbeta primers and 13 Jbeta primers. Clones were read by immunoSEQ multiplex PCR, and TCRdb kept only the in-frame ones, dropping some. The table has roughly 200,000 clones, roughly 9.4% seen once; the top ten hold about 1.2%. The record originates from a study of cytomegalovirus exposure and HLA in healthy donors. The J segment lost 8 bases and the V segment lost 5 bases, leaving 6 bases of the junction unmatched. Per germline, CDR1 LNHDA and CDR2 SQIVND (reference sequence). CDR3 size: 16 residues. The chain joins TRBV19 to TRBJ2-1; 16 nucleotides line up with TRBD2. The sequence was obtained from a woman aged 25 to 45 in good health and CMV-seropositive. Specimen: PBMCs. CDR3: CASSGGGTSGRDEQFF. CDR3 bases: TGTGCCAGTAGTGGGGGCGGGACTAGCGGGAGGGATGAGCAGTTCTTC. The whole variable domain, remainder taken from reference TRBV19 and TRBJ2-1, is DGGITQSPKYLFRKEGQNVTLSCEQNLNHDAMYWYRQDPGQGLRLIYYSQIVNDFQKGDIAEGYSVSREKKESFPLTVTSAQKNPTAFYLCASSGGGTSGRDEQFFGPGTRLTVL.